These 26 T cell receptor beta chains share one sample of origin, sequenced in a study of cytomegalovirus exposure and HLA in healthy donors. This PCR relied on a set of 60 Vbeta primers and 13 Jbeta primers. The method was immunoSEQ multiplex PCR; TCRdb's version includes in-frame clones alone and lacks a portion of them. The repertoire holds about 250,000 clones, with 85% as singletons. Sequenced sample: PBMCs. These receptor sequences come from a girl aged 2 to 10 in good health and CMV-seronegative.

The V call is TRBV29-1, the J call TRBJ2-7, with D possibly being TRBD1 (5 bases). Between the trimmed V and J ends, which lost 4 bases and 6 bases, there was a span of 10 bases. This CDR3 spans 11 amino acids. Germline loops: CDR1 SQVTM, CDR2 ANQGSEA. CDR3 sequence: CSVGAGIEQYF. The CDR3 region has the DNA TGCAGCGTTGGGGCAGGGATCGAGCAGTACTTC.

J is TRBJ2-5 and V is TRBV6-1, with 8 bases that match TRBD2. The CDR3 spans 14 residues. Germline V gives CDR1 MNHNS, CDR2 SASEGT. V shed 4 bases, J shed 6 bases, and the junction held 7 bases outside the gene matches. As DNA, the CDR3 is TGTGCCAGCAGTGTAGGACTAGCTGAACAGACCCAGTACTTC. Translating it yields CASSVGLAEQTQYF.

This clone showed up just once. As DNA, the CDR3 is TGTGCCAGCAGTGGCCGGGACAGATTATACAATGAGCAGTTCTTC. Translated, it gives CASSGRDRLYNEQFF. This chain links TRBV6-1 with TRBJ2-1, with 7 positions matching TRBD1. Germline V gives CDR1 MNHNS, CDR2 SASEGT. The CDR3 totals 15 residues. Germline trimming cut 4 bases from V and 4 bases from J; bases unmatched to any gene: 7.

The gene calls are TRBV19 and TRBJ2-1; TRBD1 might be the D (6 bases). Trimming removed 3 bases at V and 9 bases at J, with 12 bases between. The CDR3 contains 13 residues. Germline V CDR1 and CDR2: LNHDA, SQIVND (reference sequence). The CDR3 loop is CASSISAGVEQFF. CDR3 nucleotide sequence: TGTGCCAGTAGTATTTCGGCAGGGGTTGAGCAGTTCTTC.

V usage is TRBV30 and J usage is TRBJ2-5; D perhaps matches TRBD2 (6 bases). The ends were cut back, 6 bases at V and 5 bases at J, with 16 bases in the middle. CDR1 and CDR2 from the germline V gene are GTSNPN and SVGIG (reference sequence). There are 13 residues in the CDR3. CDR3 in DNA: TGTGCCTGCAGCGGGTCCGGCCGGGAGACCCAGTACTTC. Protein: CACSGSGRETQYF.

V and J are TRBV30 and TRBJ1-1, with D maybe TRBD1 (6 bases). Looked up from germline, CDR1 is GTSNPN and CDR2 is SVGIG (reference sequence). CDR3 length equals 13 residues. Trimming pared 4 bases from V and 4 bases from J, leaving 13 bases between. The CDR3 spells CAWTTGIGTEAFF. DNA for the CDR3: TGTGCCTGGACTACAGGGATAGGCACTGAAGCTTTCTTT.

With respect to this clone: Other nucleotide sequences in the sample specify the same CDR3. The rearrangement links TRBV5-4 to TRBJ2-7; unclear D gene. Trimming cost V 0 bases and J 3 bases, with 4 bases left between them. The CDR3 is made up of 12 amino acids. Germline V CDR1 and CDR2: SGHNT, YYREEE (reference sequence). In nucleotides, the CDR3 is TGTGCCAGCAGCTTGGACGGCTACGAGCAGTACTTC. Protein product: CASSLDGYEQYF. The entire variable domain, with the rest obtained from reference TRBV5-4 and TRBJ2-7, is as follows: ETGVTQSPTHLIKTRGQQVTLRCSSQSGHNTVSWYQQALGQGPQFIFQYYREEENGRGNFPPRFSGLQFPNYSSELNVNALELDDSALYLCASSLDGYEQYFGPGTRLTVT.

The rearrangement joins TRBV7-8 to TRBJ2-7; 8 bases line up with TRBD2. The germline CDR1 and CDR2 sequences are SGHVS and FQNEAQ. Trimming took 4 bases from V and 1 from J; bases not matched to a gene: 12. This CDR3 spans 17 amino acids. Here the CDR3 DNA reads TGTGCCAGCAGCTGGGGGTTAGAGCGGGGGAGATCCTACGAGCAGTACTTC. This gives the protein CASSWGLERGRSYEQYF.

V is TRBV6-5 and J is TRBJ2-5; 10 nucleotides align to TRBD1. The germline CDR1 and CDR2 sequences are MNHEY and SVGAGI. This CDR3 is built from 16 residues. With V trimmed by 2 bases and J by 5 bases, 8 bases remained unmatched. CDR3 coding DNA: TGTGCCAGCAGTTACACGACAGGGGGCGGGTCGGAGACCCAGTACTTC. This sequence encodes CASSYTTGGGSETQYF.

The V and J genes are TRBV7-9 and TRBJ2-7; D might be TRBD2 (5 bases). This CDR3 is built from 14 residues. CDR1 and CDR2 (germline): SEHNR, FQNEAQ (reference sequence). V was cut by 6 bases and J by 5 bases, with 17 bases left in between. The CDR3 sequence is CASRTAGIGHEQYF. The CDR3 DNA reads TGTGCCAGCAGGACGGCGGGTATCGGCCACGAGCAGTACTTC.

V usage is TRBV29-1 and J usage is TRBJ2-7, with TRBD2 matching 10 bases. The junction had 9 bases not matched to a gene; V was cut back by 3 bases and J by 4 bases. There are 15 residues in the CDR3. Germline loops: CDR1 SQVTM, CDR2 ANQGSEA. CDR3 bases: TGCAGCGTTGAGGCTAGCGGGAGAAGTCGGTACGAGCAGTACTTC. Translated, it gives CSVEASGRSRYEQYF.

The J gene is TRBJ2-7, the V gene TRBV5-1; TRBD1 is a possible D gene (6 bases). The CDR3 totals 13 residues. Looked up from germline, CDR1 is SGHRS and CDR2 is YFSETQ. The V end lost 4 bases, the J end lost 5 bases, and 13 bases lay between the germline ends. The CDR3 DNA reads TGCGCCAGCAGCACCGACAGGAGGAACGAGCAGTACTTC. Translation: CASSTDRRNEQYF.

This clone was seen a handful of times. Other DNA sequences in this sample translate to the same CDR3. V and J are TRBV18 and TRBJ2-7; 9 nucleotides align to TRBD1. This CDR3 contains 14 residues. Losses at the gene ends were 0 bases for V and 3 bases for J; bases not matched to a gene: 0. Germline CDR1 and CDR2: KGHSH and LQKENI. The CDR3 DNA sequence: TGTGCCAGCTCACCACCGGGACAGGGCTACGAGCAGTACTTC. Translation: CASSPPGQGYEQYF.

The count of this clone is one. The V gene is TRBV27, the J gene TRBJ2-5; D is possibly TRBD2 (6 bases). Trimming stripped 3 bases from V and 5 bases from J, with 16 bases between. Germline V gene lookup returns CDR1 MNHEY and CDR2 SMNVEV (reference sequence). The CDR3 has 15 residues. The CDR3 protein is CASSFAGGRKETQYF. The CDR3 nucleotides read TGTGCCAGCAGTTTTGCAGGAGGGAGGAAGGAGACCCAGTACTTC.

V is TRBV6-5 and J is TRBJ1-2; no reliable D call. This CDR3 comprises 14 residues. V was shortened by 6 bases and J by 8 bases, with 19 bases between the two germline ends. In germline, CDR1 is MNHEY, CDR2 SVGAGI. CDR3 coding DNA: TGTGCCAGCAGCGCCCGGGGAGGGCTTAACGGCTACACCTTC. It yields the protein CASSARGGLNGYTF.

This clone was recorded only once. The chain uses TRBV6-1 and TRBJ2-3; 7 nucleotides line up with TRBD1. This CDR3 spans 13 amino acids. Unmatched junction bases numbered 0, after V lost 2 bases and J lost 4 bases. Germline V gives CDR1 MNHNS, CDR2 SASEGT. CDR3 residues: CASSEQGADTQYF. The CDR3 nucleotides are TGTGCCAGCAGTGAACAGGGGGCAGATACGCAGTATTTT.

The genes are TRBV28 and TRBJ1-5; D unresolved. The CDR3 sequence is 16 residues long. CDR1 is MDHEN and CDR2 is SYDVKM in the germline V gene. With 3 bases removed from V and 4 bases from J, the gap between germline ends came to 16 bases. CDR3 sequence reads: CASSFGRGELNQPQHF. The CDR3 DNA is TGTGCCAGCAGTTTTGGGCGCGGGGAGTTAAATCAGCCCCAGCATTTT.

V gene TRBV14 combines with J gene TRBJ2-7; the match to TRBD2 covers 10 bases. V trimming: 4 bases; J trimming: 6 bases; junction bases outside the gene matches: 12. The CDR3 contains 16 residues. CDR1 is SGHDN, CDR2 FVKESK, per germline. CDR3 sequence (DNA): TGTGCCAGCAGCCGAGACGCGGGACTAGCGTCCAGCGAGCAGTACTTC. Amino acid sequence: CASSRDAGLASSEQYF.

This clone appeared a single time. The V gene is TRBV5-1, the J gene TRBJ2-3, with 10 bases identical to TRBD1. This CDR3 region has 15 residues. Germline lookup yields CDR1 SGHRS and CDR2 YFSETQ. Trimming removed 0 bases from V and 4 bases from J; junction bases left unmatched: 2. CDR3 coding DNA: TGCGCCAGCAGCTTGGGACAGGGGGCTCCAGATACGCAGTATTTT. This translates into CASSLGQGAPDTQYF.

The chain joins TRBV10-1 to TRBJ2-1; 10 bases fit TRBD2. This CDR3 has 16 amino acids. V shed 1 base and J 8 bases; nucleotides not matched to a gene: 8. Germline V CDR1 and CDR2: WNHNN, SYGVQD (reference sequence). This CDR3 is CASSEWASGRTDEQFF. The DNA of the CDR3 is TGCGCCAGCAGTGAGTGGGCTAGCGGGAGAACCGATGAGCAGTTCTTC.

The chain has TRBV19 and TRBJ2-6; 7 positions agree with TRBD1. The CDR3 sequence is 14 residues long. Looked up from germline, CDR1 is LNHDA and CDR2 is SQIVND (reference sequence). V lost 8 bases and J lost 3; bases outside the gene matches: 4. The chain's CDR3 is CASRDRVGANVLTF. In DNA form, the CDR3 reads TGTGCCAGTCGAGACAGGGTTGGGGCCAACGTCCTGACTTTC.

The chain couples TRBV6-5 to TRBJ2-7; 8 positions agree with TRBD1. The CDR3 spans 15 residues. The germline V gene has CDR1 MNHEY and CDR2 SVGAGI. J gave up 4 bases and V 6 bases, and 11 bases lay outside the gene matches. CDR3 sequence reads: CASSPDRGGSYEQYF. The CDR3 DNA reads TGTGCCAGCAGCCCCGACAGGGGCGGTAGTTACGAGCAGTACTTC.

This chain connects TRBV5-6 to TRBJ2-2, with D perhaps matching TRBD2 (7 bases). Germline CDR1 and CDR2: SGHDT and YYEEEE. V lost 4 bases and J lost 5, with 12 bases in between. The CDR3 has 14 residues. The CDR3 nucleotides are TGTGCCAGCAGCCGGGGGGCGAGGACCGGGGAGCTGTTTTTT. Its translation: CASSRGARTGELFF. Looking up the rest from reference TRBV5-6 and TRBJ2-2 gives the full variable domain: DAGVTQSPTHLIKTRGQQVTLRCSPKSGHDTVSWYQQALGQGPQFIFQYYEEEERQRGNFPDRFSGHQFPNYSSELNVNALLLGDSALYLCASSRGARTGELFFGEGSRLTVL.

The sample holds a few counts of this clone. The rearrangement uses TRBV7-8 and TRBJ2-7; D gene ambiguous. The germline V and J ends were trimmed by 1 base and 4 bases, with 8 bases remaining between them. This CDR3 is 13 amino acids long. The V gene's germline CDR1 is SGHVS and CDR2 FQNEAQ. The CDR3 is CASSLVPLYEQYF. In DNA, the CDR3 is TGTGCCAGCAGCTTAGTCCCCCTATACGAGCAGTACTTC.

The chain employs TRBV7-3 and TRBJ2-3, with TRBD1 as a possible D gene (5 bases). The V gene's germline CDR1 is SGHTA and CDR2 FQGTGA. The CDR3 extends over 15 amino acids. V was cut by 1 base and J by 1 base, with 9 bases left in between. The CDR3 protein is CASSLIGAGTDTQYF. For the CDR3, the DNA is TGTGCCAGCAGCTTAATAGGGGCTGGCACAGATACGCAGTATTTT.

The chain employs TRBV5-1 and TRBJ2-7; 8 nucleotides agree with TRBD1. Trimming removed 4 bases from V and 3 bases from J; junction bases left unmatched: 6. The CDR3 extends over 14 amino acids. Germline V lookup: CDR1 SGHRS, CDR2 YFSETQ. CDR3 loop: CASSLDGQGYEQYF. CDR3 coding DNA: TGCGCCAGCAGCCTGGACGGACAGGGCTACGAGCAGTACTTC.